This T cell receptor (beta chain) appears in the sequencing data of a study of blood T cell repertoires in COVID-19. With V trimmed by 11 bases and J by 1 base, 15 bases remained unmatched. From germline, CDR1 is SNHLY and CDR2 FYNNEI. The CDR3 contains 16 residues. Per the study methods: Counts of nucleated cells, estimated from reference gene primer amplification, were obtained. Data came from immunoSEQ multiplex PCR; TCRdb stores just in-frame clones and leaves some out. V and J calls and clone size are as listed in that table; D and trimming were resolved from the DNA. The table includes some 450,000 clones, about 90% detected once.

This sequence joins TRBV2 and TRBJ1-1, with 8 positions matching TRBD1. The sample taken for sequencing was peripheral blood. The TCR comes from a man in his late teens or twenties with COVID-19, enrolled during active disease. The DNA of the CDR3 is TGTGCCTCAGACCTCGTCGGGACAGGTGGGAACACTGAAGCTTTCTTT. Protein product: CASDLVGTGGNTEAFF.